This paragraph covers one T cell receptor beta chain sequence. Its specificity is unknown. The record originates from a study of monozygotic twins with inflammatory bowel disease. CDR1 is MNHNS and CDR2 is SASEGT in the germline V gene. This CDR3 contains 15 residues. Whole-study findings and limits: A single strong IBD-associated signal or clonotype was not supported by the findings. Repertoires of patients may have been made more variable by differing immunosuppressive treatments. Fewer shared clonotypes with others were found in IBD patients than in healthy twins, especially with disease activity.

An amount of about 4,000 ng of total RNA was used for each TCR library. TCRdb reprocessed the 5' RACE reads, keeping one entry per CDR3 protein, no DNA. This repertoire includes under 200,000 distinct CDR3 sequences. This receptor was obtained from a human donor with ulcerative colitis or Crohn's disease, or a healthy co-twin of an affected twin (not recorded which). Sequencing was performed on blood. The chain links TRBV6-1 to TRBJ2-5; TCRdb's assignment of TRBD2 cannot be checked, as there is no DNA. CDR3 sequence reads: CASSEVLAGKETQYF.